This TCR beta chain was sequenced for a study of T cells expressing NK-cell markers. Study details: Eight donors were sequenced, of whom seven were HCMV-seropositive, while the remaining one was HCMV-seronegative.

As regards this clonotype: Its antigen is unidentified.

Germline CDR1 and CDR2: SGHTA and FQGTGA. This CDR3 has 13 amino acids. The study's findings and limits: Roughly 1.0-7.0% of CD8+ T cells in roughly six donors belonged to dominant NKG2C+ clonotypes.

TCRdb reprocessed the 5' RACE reads, with one entry per CDR3 protein and no DNA. Recorded here are roughly 180,000 distinct CDR3 sequences; the top ten clones represent 18%. This TCR was sampled from a woman between 18 and 70 years old in good health. The V and J genes are TRBV7-3 and TRBJ2-1; no DNA is available, so the TRBD2 call from TCRdb remains unchecked. The specimen sequenced was blood T cells: a sorted CD56 or NKG2C T cell subset, CD4+ or CD8+ T cells, or bulk PBMC T cells (not recorded which). CDR3 residues: CASSHPPVVAKFF.